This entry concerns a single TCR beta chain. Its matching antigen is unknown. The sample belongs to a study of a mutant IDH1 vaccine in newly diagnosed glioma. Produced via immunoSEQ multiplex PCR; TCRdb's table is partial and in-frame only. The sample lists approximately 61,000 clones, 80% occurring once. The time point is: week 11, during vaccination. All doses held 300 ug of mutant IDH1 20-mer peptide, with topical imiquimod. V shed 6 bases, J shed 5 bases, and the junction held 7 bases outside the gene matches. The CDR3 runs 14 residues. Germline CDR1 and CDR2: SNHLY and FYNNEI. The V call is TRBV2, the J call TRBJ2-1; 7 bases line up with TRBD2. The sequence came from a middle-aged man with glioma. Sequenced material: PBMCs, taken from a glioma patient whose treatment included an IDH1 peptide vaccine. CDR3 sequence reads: CASRFGGINNEQFF. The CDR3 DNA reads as TGTGCCAGCAGATTCGGGGGGATCAACAATGAGCAGTTCTTC.